This T cell receptor (beta chain) was recovered during a study of blood T cells in healthy people across ages. Study-level information: Template switching picked up about one barcoded beta molecule for each two T cells.

Whenever a sample was processed, at least 6 million PBMCs were isolated. This clonotype appeared a few times. Primed by a sample-barcoded 5' primer and a J-beta primer mix, a second PCR proceeded for 7 to 11 cycles. A template-switch adaptor with 12 random nucleotides tagged each cDNA molecule. TCRdb fed the 5' RACE reads into MiXCR, producing one record per CDR3 protein. The table records roughly 830,000 distinct CDR3 sequences, approximately 67% of them present only once. V lost 6 bases and J lost 5; bases outside the gene matches: 4. The germline V gene has CDR1 MNHEY and CDR2 SMNVEV (reference sequence). The CDR3 totals 13 residues.

The sequenced material came from blood. This sequence was found in a man aged 25-45 years in good health. The chain carries TRBV27 and TRBJ2-1, with 7 nucleotides matching TRBD1. In nucleotides, the CDR3 is TGTGCCAGCAGAAGGGGGCTAAACAATGAGCAGTTCTTC. Its protein is CASRRGLNNEQFF.